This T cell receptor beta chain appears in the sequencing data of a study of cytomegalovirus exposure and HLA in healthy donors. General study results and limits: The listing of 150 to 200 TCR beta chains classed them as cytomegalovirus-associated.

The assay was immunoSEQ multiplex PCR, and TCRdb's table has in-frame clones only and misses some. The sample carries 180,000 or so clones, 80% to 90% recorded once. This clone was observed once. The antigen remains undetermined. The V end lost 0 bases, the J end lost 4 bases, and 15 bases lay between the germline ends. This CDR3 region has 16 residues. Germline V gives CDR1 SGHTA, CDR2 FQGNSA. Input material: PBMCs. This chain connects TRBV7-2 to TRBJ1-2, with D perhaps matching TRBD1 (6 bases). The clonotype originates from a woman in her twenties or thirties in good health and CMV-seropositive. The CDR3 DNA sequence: TGTGCCAGCAGCTTAGCCCCAGGGGACCCGGCCTATGGCTACACCTTC. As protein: CASSLAPGDPAYGYTF.